The clone carrying this T cell receptor (beta chain) was detected only a few times. The antigen is unknown. The authors reverse transcribed all of the isolated RNA, so sequencing captured expressed TCRB transcripts. Reads from naive, central memory and regulatory T cell samples averaged about 3.3 million. Only in-frame clones appear in the TCRdb table, and some are missing; sequencing was by immunoSEQ multiplex PCR. The sample holds more than 550,000 clones, around 15% seen once. Averaging around 120 mL, one heparinised blood draw came from each individual donor. Germline CDR1 SGHTA, CDR2 FQGNSA. V gave up 11 bases and J gave up 5 bases, with 17 bases separating them. CDR3 size: 13 residues. This entry comes from a study of beta chain features in type 1 diabetes. Whole-study findings and limits: Fewer junction insertions and more nucleotide deletions appeared in type 1 diabetes patients. Across all four CD4+ subsets, people with type 1 diabetes showed modestly shorter TCRB CDR3s. There was a possibility that cDNA sequencing over-represented cells with high TCR expression.

Sequencing input: naive CD4+ T cells from blood. The chain is built from TRBV7-2 and TRBJ2-3, with D possibly being TRBD2 (6 bases). This TCR was recovered from a man in his late teens or twenties with type 1 diabetes. CDR3 nucleotides: TGTGCCTACTCCGGGACTGCCGGAGATACGCAGTATTTT. Amino acids: CAYSGTAGDTQYF.